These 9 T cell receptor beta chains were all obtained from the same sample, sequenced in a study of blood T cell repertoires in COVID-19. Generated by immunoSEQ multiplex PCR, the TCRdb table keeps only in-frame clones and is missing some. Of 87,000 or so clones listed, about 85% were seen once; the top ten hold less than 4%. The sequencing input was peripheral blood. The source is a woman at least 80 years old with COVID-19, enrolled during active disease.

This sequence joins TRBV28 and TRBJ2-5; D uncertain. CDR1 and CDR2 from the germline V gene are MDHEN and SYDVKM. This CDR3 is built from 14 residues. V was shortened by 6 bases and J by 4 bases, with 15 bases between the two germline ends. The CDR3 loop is CASSSVPYRETQYF. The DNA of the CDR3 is TGTGCCAGCAGCTCGGTTCCGTATCGAGAGACCCAGTACTTC.

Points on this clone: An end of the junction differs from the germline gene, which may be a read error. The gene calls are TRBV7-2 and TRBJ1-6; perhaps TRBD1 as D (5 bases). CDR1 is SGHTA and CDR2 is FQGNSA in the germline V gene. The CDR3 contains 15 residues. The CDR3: CASTLTFGGGSPLHF. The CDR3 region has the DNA TGTGCCAGCACCTTAACTTTCGGGGGGGGATCACCCCTCCACTTT.

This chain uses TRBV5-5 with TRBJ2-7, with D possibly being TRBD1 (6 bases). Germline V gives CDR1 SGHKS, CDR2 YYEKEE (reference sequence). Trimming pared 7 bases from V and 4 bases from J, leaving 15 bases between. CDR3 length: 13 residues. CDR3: CASGPGHLYEQYF. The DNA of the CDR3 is TGTGCCAGCGGCCCGGGACACTTATACGAGCAGTACTTC.

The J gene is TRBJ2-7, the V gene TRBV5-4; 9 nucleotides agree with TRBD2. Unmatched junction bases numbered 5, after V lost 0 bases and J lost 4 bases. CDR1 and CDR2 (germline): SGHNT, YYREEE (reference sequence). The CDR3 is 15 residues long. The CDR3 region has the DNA TGTGCCAGCAGCTTGGGAGTAGCGGGAGAGTACGAGCAGTACTTC. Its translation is CASSLGVAGEYEQYF.

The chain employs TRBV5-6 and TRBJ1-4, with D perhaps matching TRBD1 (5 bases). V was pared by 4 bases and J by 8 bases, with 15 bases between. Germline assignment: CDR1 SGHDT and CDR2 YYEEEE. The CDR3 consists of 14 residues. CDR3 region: CASSIRREGEKLFF. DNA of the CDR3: TGTGCCAGCAGCATCCGGAGGGAGGGGGAAAAACTGTTTTTT.

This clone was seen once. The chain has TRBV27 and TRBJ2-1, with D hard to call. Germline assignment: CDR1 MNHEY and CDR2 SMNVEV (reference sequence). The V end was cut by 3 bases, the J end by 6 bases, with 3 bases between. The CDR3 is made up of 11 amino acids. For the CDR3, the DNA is TGTGCCAGCAGTTTTCTCAATGAGCAGTTCTTC. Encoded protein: CASSFLNEQFF.

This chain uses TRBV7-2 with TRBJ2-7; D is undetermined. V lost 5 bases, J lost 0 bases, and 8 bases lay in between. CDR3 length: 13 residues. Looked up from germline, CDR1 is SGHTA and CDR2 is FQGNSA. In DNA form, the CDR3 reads TGTGCCAGCAGCCCCTGGAGCTCCTACGAGCAGTACTTC. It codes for CASSPWSSYEQYF.

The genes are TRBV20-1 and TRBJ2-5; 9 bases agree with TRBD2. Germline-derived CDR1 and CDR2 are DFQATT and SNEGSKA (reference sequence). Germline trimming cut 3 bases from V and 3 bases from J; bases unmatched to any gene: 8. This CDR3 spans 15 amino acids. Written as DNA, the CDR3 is TGCAGTGCTAGTTCGCGGGGGGGCCGAAAAGAGACCCAGTACTTC. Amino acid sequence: CSASSRGGRKETQYF.

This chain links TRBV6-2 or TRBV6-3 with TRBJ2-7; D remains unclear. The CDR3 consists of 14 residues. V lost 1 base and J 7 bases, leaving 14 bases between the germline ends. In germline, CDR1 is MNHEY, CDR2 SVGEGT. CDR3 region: CASSYLMLVGEQYF. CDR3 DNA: TGTGCCAGCAGTTACTTGATGCTAGTTGGGGAGCAGTACTTC.